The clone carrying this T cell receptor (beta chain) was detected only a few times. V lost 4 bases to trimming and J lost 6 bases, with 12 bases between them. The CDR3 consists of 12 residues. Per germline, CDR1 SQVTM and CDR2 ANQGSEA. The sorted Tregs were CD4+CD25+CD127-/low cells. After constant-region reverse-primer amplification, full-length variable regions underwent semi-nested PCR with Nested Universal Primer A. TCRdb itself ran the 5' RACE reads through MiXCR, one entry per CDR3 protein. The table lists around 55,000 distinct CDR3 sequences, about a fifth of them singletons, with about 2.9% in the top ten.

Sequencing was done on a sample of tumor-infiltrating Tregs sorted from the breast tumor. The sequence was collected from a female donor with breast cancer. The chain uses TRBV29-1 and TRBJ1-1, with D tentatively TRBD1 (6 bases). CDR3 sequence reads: CSVGQAGAEAFF. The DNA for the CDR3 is TGCAGCGTTGGACAGGCGGGCGCTGAAGCTTTCTTT.